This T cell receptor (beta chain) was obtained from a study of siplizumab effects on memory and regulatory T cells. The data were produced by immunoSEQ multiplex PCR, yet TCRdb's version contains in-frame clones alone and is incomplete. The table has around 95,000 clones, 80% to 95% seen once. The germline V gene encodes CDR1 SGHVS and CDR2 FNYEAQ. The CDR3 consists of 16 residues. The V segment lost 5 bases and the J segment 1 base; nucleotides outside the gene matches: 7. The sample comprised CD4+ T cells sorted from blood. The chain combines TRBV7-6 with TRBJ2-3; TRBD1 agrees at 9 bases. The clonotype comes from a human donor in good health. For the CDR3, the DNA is TGTGCCAGCAGCGAAACGGGACAGGGCGGCACAGATACGCAGTATTTT. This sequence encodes CASSETGQGGTDTQYF.